Detailed here is one T cell receptor (beta chain). Its antigen remains unidentified. The repertoire was sequenced with immunoSEQ multiplex PCR; TCRdb's copy has only in-frame clones and lacks some. The table shows about 35,000 clones, with over 75% occurring only once. This specimen belongs to a study of OX40 agonist ivuxolimab in advanced cancers. Background on the study: Patients were dosed with the agonistic anti-OX40 (CD134) antibody ivuxolimab.

Study results and caveats: More expanded clones were seen, on average, in CD8+ T cells than in CD4+.

The V gene end was trimmed by 6 bases and the J gene end by 0 bases; junction bases not matched to a gene: 8. Germline CDR1 reads PRHDT; CDR2 reads FYEKMQ (reference sequence). This CDR3 is built from 17 residues. This chain links TRBV13 with TRBJ1-3; 10 bases agree with TRBD1. Source: CD4+ or CD8+ T cells sorted from blood, taken in a trial of the OX40 agonist ivuxolimab. This clonotype was sampled from an adult with an advanced solid tumor such as melanoma, head and neck, liver or kidney cancer. The chain's CDR3 is CASSRGQGRASGNTIYF. The DNA for the CDR3 is TGTGCCAGCAGTAGGGGACAGGGGAGGGCCTCTGGAAACACCATATATTTT. Variable domain in full (rest from reference TRBV13 and TRBJ1-3): AAGVIQSPRHLIKEKRETATLKCYPIPRHDTVYWYQQGPGQDPQFLISFYEKMQSDKGSIPDRFSAQQFSDYHSELNMSSLELGDSALYFCASSRGQGRASGNTIYFGEGSWLTVV.